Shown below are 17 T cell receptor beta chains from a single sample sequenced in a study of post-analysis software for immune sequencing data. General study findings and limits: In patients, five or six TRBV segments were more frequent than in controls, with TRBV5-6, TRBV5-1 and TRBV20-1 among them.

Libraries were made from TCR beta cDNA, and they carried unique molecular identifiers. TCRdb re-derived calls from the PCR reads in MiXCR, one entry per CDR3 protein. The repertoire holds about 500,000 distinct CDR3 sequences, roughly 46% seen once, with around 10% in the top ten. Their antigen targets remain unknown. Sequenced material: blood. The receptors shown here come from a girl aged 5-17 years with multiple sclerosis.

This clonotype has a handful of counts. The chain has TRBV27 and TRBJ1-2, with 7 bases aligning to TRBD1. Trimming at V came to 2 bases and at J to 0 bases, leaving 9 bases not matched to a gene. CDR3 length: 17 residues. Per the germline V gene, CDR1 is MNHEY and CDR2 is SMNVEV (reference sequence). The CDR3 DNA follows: TGTGCCAGCAGTTTACGAGGGGGCATTGAATCTAACTATGGCTACACCTTC. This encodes CASSLRGGIESNYGYTF.

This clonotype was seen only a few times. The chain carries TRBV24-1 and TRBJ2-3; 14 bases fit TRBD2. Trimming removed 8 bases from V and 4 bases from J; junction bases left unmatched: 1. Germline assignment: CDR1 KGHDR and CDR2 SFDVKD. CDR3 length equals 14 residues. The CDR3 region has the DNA TGTGCCACCACGACTAGCGGGAGGGCAGATACGCAGTATTTT. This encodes CATTTSGRADTQYF.

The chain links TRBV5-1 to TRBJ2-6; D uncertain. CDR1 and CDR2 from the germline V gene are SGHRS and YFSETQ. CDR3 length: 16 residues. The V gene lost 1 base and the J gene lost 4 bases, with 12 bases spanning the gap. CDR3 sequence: CASSLSLLAGANVLTF. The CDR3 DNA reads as TGCGCCAGCAGCTTGAGCCTCCTGGCCGGGGCCAACGTCCTGACTTTC.

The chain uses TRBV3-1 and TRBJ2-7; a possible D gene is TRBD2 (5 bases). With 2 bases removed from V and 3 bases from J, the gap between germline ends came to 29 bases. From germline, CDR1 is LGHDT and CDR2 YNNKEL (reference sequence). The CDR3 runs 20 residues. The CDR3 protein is CASSQPSDGWGDATFYEQYF. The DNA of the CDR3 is TGTGCCAGCAGCCAACCTTCTGATGGTTGGGGAGACGCGACATTCTACGAGCAGTACTTC.

CDR3 in DNA: TGCAGCGTTGTGTACCAGGGGGACACTGAAGCTTTCTTT. It yields the protein CSVVYQGDTEAFF. The V gene is TRBV29-1, the J gene TRBJ1-1; TRBD1 agrees at 7 bases. Losses at the gene ends were 4 bases for V and 3 bases for J; bases not matched to a gene: 5. This CDR3 comprises 13 residues. Germline V gives CDR1 SQVTM, CDR2 ANQGSEA.

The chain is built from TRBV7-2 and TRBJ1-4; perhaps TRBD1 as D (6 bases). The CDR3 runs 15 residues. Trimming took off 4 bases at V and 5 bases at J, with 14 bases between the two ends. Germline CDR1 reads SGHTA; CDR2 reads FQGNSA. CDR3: CASSSQQGTNEKLFF. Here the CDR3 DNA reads TGTGCCAGCAGCTCCCAACAGGGTACAAATGAAAAACTGTTTTTT.

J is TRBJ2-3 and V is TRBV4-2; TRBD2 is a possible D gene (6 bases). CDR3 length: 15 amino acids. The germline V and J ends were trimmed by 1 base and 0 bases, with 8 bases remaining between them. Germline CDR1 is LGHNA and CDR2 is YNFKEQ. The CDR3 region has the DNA TGTGCCAGCAGCCAAGTACGGGAGAGCACAGATACGCAGTATTTT. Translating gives CASSQVRESTDTQYF.

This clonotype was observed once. The CDR3 region has the DNA TGTGCCATCCGTAGGGCAGAGGGGAACACTGAAGCTTTCTTT. Protein product: CAIRRAEGNTEAFF. This chain links TRBV10-3 with TRBJ1-1; D remains unclear. Germline CDR1 and CDR2: ENHRY and SYGVKD. The V gene lost 8 bases and the J gene lost 1 base, with 14 bases spanning the gap. The CDR3 runs 14 residues.

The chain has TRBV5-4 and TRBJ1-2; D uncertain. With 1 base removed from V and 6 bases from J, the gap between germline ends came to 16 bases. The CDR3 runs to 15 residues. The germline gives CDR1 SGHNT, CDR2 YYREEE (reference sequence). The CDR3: CASSLLRPQNDGYTF. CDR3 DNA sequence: TGTGCCAGCAGCTTGCTTCGGCCCCAAAATGATGGCTACACCTTC.

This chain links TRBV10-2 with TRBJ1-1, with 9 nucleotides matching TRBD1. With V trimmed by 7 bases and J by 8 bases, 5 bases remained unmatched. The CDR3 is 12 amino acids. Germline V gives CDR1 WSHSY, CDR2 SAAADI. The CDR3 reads CASTHRGREAFF. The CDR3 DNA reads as TGCGCCAGCACCCACAGGGGGCGAGAAGCTTTCTTT.

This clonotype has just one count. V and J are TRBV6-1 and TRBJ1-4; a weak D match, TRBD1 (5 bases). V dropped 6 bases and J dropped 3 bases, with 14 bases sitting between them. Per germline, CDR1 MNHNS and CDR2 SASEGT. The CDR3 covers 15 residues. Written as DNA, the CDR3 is TGTGCCAGCAGACGTCAGGACACCGCTAATGAAAAACTGTTTTTT. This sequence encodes CASRRQDTANEKLFF.

The CDR3 is CASSLRSEIMVEQYF. Here the CDR3 DNA reads TGTGCCAGCAGCTTACGGAGCGAGATTATGGTGGAGCAGTACTTC. This chain connects TRBV7-3 to TRBJ2-7; D is unresolved. CDR1 and CDR2 from the germline V gene are SGHTA and FQGTGA. The CDR3 consists of 15 residues. V was clipped by 2 bases and J by 7 bases, with 18 bases between them.

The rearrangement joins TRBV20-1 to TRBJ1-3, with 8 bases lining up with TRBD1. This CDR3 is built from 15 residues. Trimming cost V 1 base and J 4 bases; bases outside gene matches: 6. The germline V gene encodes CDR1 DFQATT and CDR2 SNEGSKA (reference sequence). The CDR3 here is CSARADRDRGNTIYF. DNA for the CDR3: TGCAGTGCTAGAGCGGACCGGGACAGGGGAAACACCATATATTTT.

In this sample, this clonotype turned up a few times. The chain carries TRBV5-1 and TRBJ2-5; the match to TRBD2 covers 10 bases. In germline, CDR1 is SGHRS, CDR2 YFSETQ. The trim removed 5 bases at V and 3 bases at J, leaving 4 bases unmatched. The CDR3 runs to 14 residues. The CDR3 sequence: CASRVGLAEETQYF. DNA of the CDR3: TGCGCCAGCAGAGTCGGACTAGCGGAAGAGACCCAGTACTTC.

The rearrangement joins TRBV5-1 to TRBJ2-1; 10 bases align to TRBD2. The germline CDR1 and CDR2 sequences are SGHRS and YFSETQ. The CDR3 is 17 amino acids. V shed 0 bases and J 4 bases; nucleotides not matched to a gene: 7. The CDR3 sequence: CASSLGTSGAQYNEQFF. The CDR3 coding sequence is TGCGCCAGCAGCTTGGGGACTAGCGGAGCCCAGTACAATGAGCAGTTCTTC.

The DNA of the CDR3 is TGTGCCAGCAGTTTATCGATAAGGGGGGAGACCCAGTACTTC. It codes for CASSLSIRGETQYF. The chain employs TRBV27 and TRBJ2-5; a weak D match, TRBD1 (6 bases). Per germline, CDR1 MNHEY and CDR2 SMNVEV (reference sequence). The CDR3 totals 14 residues. V shed 0 bases and J shed 5 bases, with 10 bases lying between them.

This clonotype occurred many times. The CDR3 loop reads CASSDDRGSTDTQYF. In DNA form, the CDR3 reads TGTGCCAGCAGCGACGACAGGGGGAGCACAGATACGCAGTATTTT. The gene calls are TRBV7-3 and TRBJ2-3, with TRBD1 matching 9 bases. CDR1 is SGHTA, CDR2 FQGTGA, per germline. Losses at the gene ends were 5 bases for V and 0 bases for J; bases not matched to a gene: 3. The CDR3 totals 15 residues.